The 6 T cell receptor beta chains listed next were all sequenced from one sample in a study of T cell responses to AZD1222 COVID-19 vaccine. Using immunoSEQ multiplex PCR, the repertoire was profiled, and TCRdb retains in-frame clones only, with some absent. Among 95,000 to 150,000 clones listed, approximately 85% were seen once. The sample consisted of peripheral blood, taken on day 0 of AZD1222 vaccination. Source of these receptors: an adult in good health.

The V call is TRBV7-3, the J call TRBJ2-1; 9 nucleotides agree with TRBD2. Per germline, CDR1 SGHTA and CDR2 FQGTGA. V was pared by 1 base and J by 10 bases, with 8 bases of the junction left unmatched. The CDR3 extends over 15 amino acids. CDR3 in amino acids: CASSLNSGGLGEQFF. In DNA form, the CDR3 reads TGTGCCAGCAGCTTAAATAGCGGGGGCCTCGGGGAGCAGTTCTTC. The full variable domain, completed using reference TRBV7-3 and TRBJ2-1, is GAGVSQTPSNKVTEKGKYVELRCDPISGHTALYWYRQSLGQGPEFLIYFQGTGAADDSGLPNDRFFAVRPEGSVSTLKIQRTERGDSAVYLCASSLNSGGLGEQFFGPGTRLTVL.

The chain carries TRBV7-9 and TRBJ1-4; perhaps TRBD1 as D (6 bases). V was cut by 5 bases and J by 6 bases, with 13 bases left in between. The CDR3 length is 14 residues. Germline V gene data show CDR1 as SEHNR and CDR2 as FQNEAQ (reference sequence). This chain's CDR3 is CASSGRGTDEKLFF. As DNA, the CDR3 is TGTGCCAGCAGCGGAAGGGGGACGGATGAAAAACTGTTTTTT. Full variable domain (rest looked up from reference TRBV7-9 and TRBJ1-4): DTGVSQNPRHKITKRGQNVTFRCDPISEHNRLYWYRQTLGQGPEFLTYFQNEAQLEKSRLLSDRFSAERPKGSFSTLEIQRTEQGDSAMYLCASSGRGTDEKLFFGSGTQLSVL.

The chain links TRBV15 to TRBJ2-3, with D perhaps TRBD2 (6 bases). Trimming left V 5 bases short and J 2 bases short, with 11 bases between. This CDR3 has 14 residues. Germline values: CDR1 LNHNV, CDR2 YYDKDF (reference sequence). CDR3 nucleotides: TGTGCCACCAGCGGGGGACTGCCCACAGATACGCAGTATTTT. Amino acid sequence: CATSGGLPTDTQYF.

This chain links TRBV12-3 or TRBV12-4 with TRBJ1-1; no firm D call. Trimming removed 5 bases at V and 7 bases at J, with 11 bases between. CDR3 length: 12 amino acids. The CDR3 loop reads CASSLMSGEAFF. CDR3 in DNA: TGTGCCAGCAGTCTAATGAGCGGTGAAGCTTTCTTT.

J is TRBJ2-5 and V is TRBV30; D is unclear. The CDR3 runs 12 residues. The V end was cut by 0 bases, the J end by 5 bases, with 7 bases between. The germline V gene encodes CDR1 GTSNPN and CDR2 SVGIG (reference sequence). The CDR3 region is CAWSVLGETQYF. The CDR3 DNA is TGTGCCTGGAGTGTACTCGGGGAGACCCAGTACTTC.

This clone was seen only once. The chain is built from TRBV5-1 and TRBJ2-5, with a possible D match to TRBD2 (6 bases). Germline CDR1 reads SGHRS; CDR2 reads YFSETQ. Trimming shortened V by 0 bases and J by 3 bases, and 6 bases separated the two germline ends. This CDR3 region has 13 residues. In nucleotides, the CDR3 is TGCGCCAGCAGCTTGGGACTAGAAGAGACCCAGTACTTC. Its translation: CASSLGLEETQYF.